Below are 26 T cell receptor beta chains sequenced from a single sample in a study of Graves' ophthalmopathy and Graves' hyperthyroidism. Using RNA transcripts, the TCR beta CDR3 regions were amplified. HTBI primers were employed in first-round RT-PCR, then a second-round multiplex PCR followed. Via MiXCR, TCRdb re-called the multiplex PCR reads, giving one row per CDR3 protein. Of roughly 160,000 distinct CDR3 sequences listed, 30% to 45% are singletons. The sequenced sample was peripheral blood. The receptors were sampled from a woman in her 40s with Graves' ophthalmopathy.

This clonotype was observed many times. The chain has TRBV29-1 and TRBJ1-2; D may be TRBD1 (6 bases). The V and J ends lost 4 bases and 4 bases respectively, with 16 bases between them. The germline CDR1 and CDR2 sequences are SQVTM and ANQGSEA. The CDR3 is made up of 14 amino acids. The chain's CDR3 is CSVAPQDRGYGYTF. CDR3 nucleotide sequence: TGCAGCGTTGCCCCTCAGGACAGAGGCTATGGCTACACCTTC.

This clonotype was seen at least ten times. This chain joins TRBV2 and TRBJ1-3; 9 bases are shared with TRBD1. Germline loops: CDR1 SNHLY, CDR2 FYNNEI. This CDR3 spans 15 amino acids. V trimming: 5 bases; J trimming: 4 bases; junction bases outside the gene matches: 6. The CDR3 is CASSRDRVAGNTIYF. The DNA of the CDR3 is TGTGCCAGCAGTCGGGACAGGGTCGCCGGAAACACCATATATTTT. Complete variable domain (other parts from reference TRBV2 and TRBJ1-3): EPEVTQTPSHQVTQMGQEVILRCVPISNHLYFYWYRQILGQKVEFLVSFYNNEISEKSEIFDDQFSVERPDGSNFTLKIRSTKLEDSAMYFCASSRDRVAGNTIYFGEGSWLTVV.

This clonotype has a count of ten or more. This chain links TRBV7-9 with TRBJ1-1, with D unresolved. The V gene lost 1 base and the J gene lost 2 bases, with 11 bases spanning the gap. Germline-derived CDR1 and CDR2 are SEHNR and FQNEAQ (reference sequence). The length of the CDR3 is 15 residues. The CDR3 is CASSLVLDLNTEAFF. The CDR3 DNA reads as TGTGCCAGCAGCTTAGTACTGGACCTTAACACTGAAGCTTTCTTT.

The table lists this clonotype with a few counts. The V call is TRBV6-5, the J call TRBJ2-7; D ambiguous. Germline V gives CDR1 MNHEY, CDR2 SVGAGI. The ends were cut back, 2 bases at V and 2 bases at J, with 10 bases in the middle. CDR3 length equals 14 residues. CDR3: CASSYTELTYEQYF. The CDR3 DNA reads as TGTGCCAGCAGTTACACCGAACTCACCTACGAGCAGTACTTC.

This clonotype was seen ten or more times. The rearrangement joins TRBV28 to TRBJ2-2; possibly TRBD1 or TRBD2 for D (5 bases each). The V and J ends lost 2 bases and 5 bases respectively, with 18 bases between them. The CDR3 length is 17 residues. CDR1 is MDHEN, CDR2 SYDVKM, per germline. The CDR3 here is CASSLEGRGERTGELFF. The CDR3 coding sequence is TGTGCCAGCAGTTTAGAGGGACGAGGGGAGCGGACCGGGGAGCTGTTTTTT.

This clonotype appeared a single time. The rearrangement links TRBV19 to TRBJ2-7; the match to TRBD1 covers 8 bases. J gave up 1 base and V 4 bases, and 6 bases lay outside the gene matches. The CDR3 totals 15 residues. Per the germline V gene, CDR1 is LNHDA and CDR2 is SQIVND (reference sequence). The CDR3 DNA sequence: TGTGCCAGTAGTACGGGGGACAGGAGTTCCTACGAGCAGTACTTC. Its translation: CASSTGDRSSYEQYF.

This clonotype has ten or more counts. This chain connects TRBV7-2 to TRBJ2-5; D may be TRBD1 or TRBD2 (7 bases each). Trimming cost V 3 bases and J 7 bases, with 18 bases left between them. CDR1 and CDR2 from the germline V gene are SGHTA and FQGNSA. This CDR3 comprises 15 residues. The CDR3 DNA reads as TGTGCCAGCAGCTTCCAGGGGGGGGTTCCTGGGACCCAGTACTTC. This gives the protein CASSFQGGVPGTQYF.

The chain is built from TRBV2 and TRBJ2-7; maybe TRBD2 (5 bases). The CDR3 loop spans 14 amino acids. The germline gives CDR1 SNHLY, CDR2 FYNNEI. V lost 4 bases, J lost 0 bases, and 10 bases lay in between. CDR3 coding DNA: TGTGCCAGCAGTGTTGAGCGGAGCTCCTACGAGCAGTACTTC. Protein: CASSVERSSYEQYF.

This sequence joins TRBV27 and TRBJ2-2; no firm D call. Germline lookup yields CDR1 MNHEY and CDR2 SMNVEV (reference sequence). This CDR3 comprises 14 residues. V dropped 0 bases and J dropped 3 bases, with 5 bases sitting between them. The CDR3 sequence is CASSLSSDTGELFF. In nucleotides, the CDR3 is TGTGCCAGCAGTTTATCATCGGACACCGGGGAGCTGTTTTTT.

In this sample, this clonotype turned up a few times. The chain combines TRBV6-5 with TRBJ1-6, with 11 bases matching TRBD1. Trimming at V came to 2 bases and at J to 6 bases, leaving 0 bases not matched to a gene. The CDR3 loop spans 15 amino acids. Germline V gene lookup returns CDR1 MNHEY and CDR2 SVGAGI. CDR3 coding DNA: TGTGCCAGCAGTTACGGGACAGGGGGTAATTCACCCCTCCACTTT. This codes for CASSYGTGGNSPLHF.

In its sample, this clonotype was seen many times. An end of the junction differs from the germline gene, which may be a read error. This chain uses TRBV19 with TRBJ1-5, with TRBD1 identical over 7 bases. Germline CDR1 reads LNHDA; CDR2 reads SQIVND (reference sequence). This CDR3 region has 16 residues. Here the CDR3 reads CTSSADRVVSNQPQHF. The CDR3 DNA follows: TGTACCAGTAGTGCCGACAGGGTGGTGAGCAATCAGCCCCAGCATTTT. The variable domain in full, completed from reference TRBV19 and TRBJ1-5, reads DGGITQSPKYLFRKEGQNVTLSCEQNLNHDAMYWYRQDPGQGLRLIYYSQIVNDFQKGDIAEGYSVSREKKESFPLTVTSAQKNPTAFYLCTSSADRVVSNQPQHFGDGTRLSIL.

The CDR3 reads CASSLEGPTEAFF. In DNA form, the CDR3 reads TGTGCCAGCAGCTTAGAAGGACCTACTGAAGCTTTCTTT. The chain employs TRBV7-8 and TRBJ1-1; D gene unclear. Trimming shortened V by 1 base and J by 5 bases, and 8 bases separated the two germline ends. The V gene's germline CDR1 is SGHVS and CDR2 FQNEAQ. The CDR3 extends over 13 amino acids.

This clonotype was seen at least ten times. J is TRBJ1-2 and V is TRBV28; TRBD1 agrees at 9 bases. Germline CDR1 reads MDHEN; CDR2 reads SYDVKM. This CDR3 contains 15 residues. Trimming took 7 bases from V and 2 from J; bases not matched to a gene: 8. CDR3 residues: CASTPAGTGNYGYTF. DNA for the CDR3: TGTGCCAGCACCCCGGCCGGGACAGGGAACTATGGCTACACCTTC.

This clonotype has at least ten counts. The rearrangement links TRBV29-1 to TRBJ2-5; 8 nucleotides align to TRBD2. The length of the CDR3 is 12 residues. From germline, CDR1 is SQVTM and CDR2 ANQGSEA. The CDR3 DNA reads as TGCAGTTCAACGGGGGGGGAGGAGACCCAGTACTTC. Protein product: CSSTGGEETQYF.

This clonotype occurred many times. The chain couples TRBV6-1 to TRBJ1-5; the D is unclear. CDR3 length: 13 amino acids. V was shortened by 6 bases and J by 4 bases, with 10 bases between the two germline ends. Germline V gene sequence: CDR1 MNHNS, CDR2 SASEGT. DNA for the CDR3: TGTGCCAGCAGACACATCCGGAATCAGCCCCAGCATTTT. This sequence encodes CASRHIRNQPQHF.

This clonotype occurred a few times. The chain recombines TRBV7-2 with TRBJ2-7; the match to TRBD2 covers 8 bases. Germline V gives CDR1 SGHTA, CDR2 FQGNSA. The CDR3 totals 15 residues. V gave up 5 bases and J gave up 0 bases; unmatched junction bases: 6. The CDR3 DNA is TGTGCCAGCAGCAGACAGCGGGGGCTCTCCTACGAGCAGTACTTC. Residues: CASSRQRGLSYEQYF.

This clonotype was detected a few times. The chain joins TRBV12-3 or TRBV12-4 to TRBJ2-7, with D unresolved. The V end was cut by 8 bases, the J end by 6 bases, with 17 bases between. The length of the CDR3 is 13 residues. The CDR3 DNA sequence: TGTGCCAGCTCGCCGGCCATGTTCACCGAGCAGTACTTC. Translation: CASSPAMFTEQYF.

The chain has TRBV6-1 and TRBJ2-5; 7 positions agree with TRBD1. There are 14 residues in the CDR3. Germline trimming cut 4 bases from V and 4 bases from J; bases unmatched to any gene: 6. In germline, CDR1 is MNHNS, CDR2 SASEGT. CDR3 nucleotides: TGTGCCAGCAGTGTCGGGGACAGTCGAGAGACCCAGTACTTC. It translates to CASSVGDSRETQYF.

This clonotype was seen many times. The V and J genes are TRBV30 and TRBJ2-5; D is uncertain. V was pared by 0 bases and J by 2 bases, with 13 bases between. From germline, CDR1 is GTSNPN and CDR2 SVGIG (reference sequence). The CDR3 totals 15 residues. CDR3 sequence: CAWSVGSLGQETQYF. The CDR3 coding sequence is TGTGCCTGGAGTGTAGGGTCCCTGGGGCAAGAGACCCAGTACTTC.

This clonotype was recorded at least ten times. This likely comes from a read error, as the CDR3 has no conserved phenylalanine or tryptophan at its end. The DNA is left out, because the CDR3 cannot be placed on it with certainty; the CDR3 is given as TCRdb lists it. The chain is built from TRBV6-2 or TRBV6-3 and TRBJ2-5; TRBD2 reflects the table's D call only, with no check against the DNA. The V gene's germline CDR1 is MNHEY and CDR2 SVGEGT. The CDR3 comprises 14 residues, both ends counted. The CDR3 reads CARRLAQSASGGHL.

This clonotype showed up just a few times. This chain joins TRBV6-5 and TRBJ2-5; D call uncertain. Trimming cost V 2 bases and J 5 bases, with 12 bases left between them. CDR1 and CDR2 (germline): MNHEY, SVGAGI. The CDR3 consists of 14 residues. This CDR3 is CASSYAELRETQYF. For the CDR3, the DNA is TGTGCCAGCAGTTACGCTGAGTTGCGGGAGACCCAGTACTTC.

This clonotype has a count of ten or more. This rearrangement joins TRBV14 to TRBJ1-2; D not resolved. Germline CDR1 and CDR2: SGHDN and FVKESK. V lost 1 base and J 7 bases, leaving 13 bases between the germline ends. The CDR3 covers 14 residues. CDR3 coding DNA: TGTGCCAGCAGCCAAGGAGGCAGGATTGGTGGCTACACCTTC. Encoded protein: CASSQGGRIGGYTF.

This clonotype was seen repeatedly, ten times or more. This chain joins TRBV27 and TRBJ2-7; 8 nucleotides align to TRBD1. CDR3 length equals 15 residues. The ends lost 6 bases at V and 3 bases at J; junction bases unmatched: 10. Germline CDR1 and CDR2: MNHEY and SMNVEV (reference sequence). CDR3 nucleotide sequence: TGTGCCAGCAGACCCCAGGGGGCCGCAATCTACGAGCAGTACTTC. Translation gives CASRPQGAAIYEQYF.

This clonotype has a count of ten or more. The chain has TRBV27 and TRBJ2-5; 12 positions match TRBD2. The germline V gene has CDR1 MNHEY and CDR2 SMNVEV (reference sequence). The V gene end was trimmed by 6 bases and the J gene end by 10 bases; junction bases not matched to a gene: 6. The CDR3 totals 13 residues. CDR3 sequence (DNA): TGTGCCAGCAGCCCCGGGACTAGCGGGCTCCAGTACTTC. Encoded protein: CASSPGTSGLQYF.

In its sample, this clonotype was seen many times. The rearrangement uses TRBV12-3 or TRBV12-4 and TRBJ1-5; D remains unclear. The CDR3 is 16 amino acids. V dropped 3 bases and J dropped 1 base, with 13 bases sitting between them. DNA of the CDR3: TGTGCCAGCAGTTTGGAAGGCACCAACAGCAATCAGCCCCAGCATTTT. Its protein is CASSLEGTNSNQPQHF.

This sequence joins TRBV7-8 and TRBJ2-7; either TRBD1 or TRBD2 may fit D (5 bases each). This CDR3 has 16 residues. V was clipped by 5 bases and J by 1 base, with 18 bases between them. Per the germline V gene, CDR1 is SGHVS and CDR2 is FQNEAQ. The chain's CDR3 is CASSRKGPQFSYEQYF. The CDR3 bases are TGTGCCAGCAGCCGGAAGGGACCTCAATTTTCCTACGAGCAGTACTTC.